Detailed here is one TCR beta chain. This clone was found once. Its antigen is still unknown. Base qualities are not at hand, and no much larger clone is one base apart. The CDR3 regions of human TCRbeta chains were analyzed by immunosequencing. The published analysis was carried out like this. TCRs in the repertoires were matched against a reference library of SARS-CoV-2-specific TCRs that had been generated with the MIRA antigen-specificity platform. Breadth meant the fraction of unique TCRs that were SARS-CoV-2-associated, whereas depth meant the fraction of total T cells that were SARS-CoV-2-associated. Using the MIRA data, each spike-specific TCR was mapped to the spike region that the TCR reacts to and placed in a CD4 or CD8 class. Log10-transformed breadth and depth values were compared by one-way ANOVA with Sidak's multiple comparisons tests. The immuneACCESS repertoire file appears here via TCRdb, limited to in-frame rearrangements. These files lack a portion of the clones; in checked studies, under half of the deficit traces to unresolved V genes, and the cause of the others is not known. V, J and clone size were drawn from that table, and D and trimming were deduced from the DNA. For this sample the table gives around 150,000 clones, of which roughly 94% were detected only once. The biggest ten clones account for roughly 1.3% of the sample.

This specimen's time point label, interpreted: baseline before first vaccination. Samples from vaccinated people were obtained from the UK trials COV001 and COV002, which included a single-blind randomized controlled phase 2/3 trial of AZD1222 (ChAdOx1 nCoV-19) in healthy adults. Trial participant PBMC samples were collected at day 0 and day 28 after the second dose for TCRbeta chain sequencing. These data belong to a study of T cell responses to AZD1222 COVID-19 vaccine (dated by TCRdb to the early 2020s). Some background on the complete study: AZD1222 recipients with second doses at about 4 weeks or about 12 weeks were pooled, because spike-specific TCR depth and breadth did not differ between schedules. A total of 233 trial participants underwent TCR sequencing, of whom some 210 received two doses of AZD1222 and some 26 received two doses of the MenACWY control vaccine. Trial participants were enrolled by age into subgroups of 18-55, 56-69 and 70-plus years, and around 150, 29 and 61 TCR-sequenced participants, respectively, were included in these subgroups. Findings and caveats that apply to the study as a whole: Because no day 14 peak-response samples were available, the repertoires could be characterized only after the peak T cell response. Spike-specific TCR breadth and depth rose significantly after two AZD1222 doses compared with day 0 and with MenACWY recipients. CD4 TCRs associated with the vaccine covered the entire spike protein, and the dominant responses were in regions 160-218 and 743-854. The 56-69-year group was small, and its depth increase did not reach significance, likely because of low power. Reportedly, almost half of the unique spike-specific TCRs recognized epitopes lying outside the regions that are mutated in the B.1.351 and B.1.1.7 variants. Conclusions about previously exposed vaccinees are limited, since just a handful of AZD1222 recipients were seropositive for SARS-CoV-2 at baseline. Participants were mostly white British and included more females than males, and it was suggested by the authors that clonal diversity may have been underestimated.

From V the trimming removes 3 bases and from J it removes 7 bases, while the gene matches leave 5 bases of the junction unaccounted for. The CDR3 runs 15 residues from the cysteine to the phenylalanine. Only the CDR3 portion is preserved as DNA: 45 bases, with reading frame beginning at the first base. The germline V gene specifies MRHNA as CDR1 and SNTAGT as CDR2. Sample: peripheral blood, taken on day 0 of AZD1222 vaccination. Here the chain combines TRBV6-4 and TRBJ2-1, with 11 junctional bases fitting TRBD2. The sequence was collected from an adult in good health. The CDR3 region has the sequence CASSELAGAMNEQFF. The sequenced DNA: TGTGCCAGCAGTGAACTAGCGGGAGCAATGAATGAGCAGTTCTTC.